This T cell receptor (beta chain) appears in the sequencing data of a study of blood T cell repertoires in COVID-19. V was shortened by 5 bases and J by 4 bases, with 15 bases between the two germline ends. The CDR3 has 15 amino acids. Germline CDR1 and CDR2: SGHRS and YFSETQ. This clone occurred once. The table came from immunoSEQ multiplex PCR; TCRdb's copy has only in-frame clones and leaves some out. This sample yields under 200,000 clones, of which around 90% are seen a single time; 20% to 25% belongs to the top ten. V gene TRBV5-1 combines with J gene TRBJ1-4, with a possible D match to TRBD1 (6 bases). The receptor was isolated from a man between 60 and 70 years old with active or convalescent COVID-19. The sequencing input was peripheral blood. In nucleotides, the CDR3 is TGCGCCAGCAGGGGGACATTGGATTTTAATGAAAAACTGTTTTTT. Protein: CASRGTLDFNEKLFF. Using reference TRBV5-1 and TRBJ1-4 for the parts outside the CDR3, the full variable domain is KAGVTQTPRYLIKTRGQQVTLSCSPISGHRSVSWYQQTPGQGLQFLFEYFSETQRNKGNFPGRFSGRQFSNSRSEMNVSTLELGDSALYLCASRGTLDFNEKLFFGSGTQLSVL.